This T cell receptor (beta chain) derives from a study of molecular identifiers for immune sequencing clone quantification. Whole-study findings and limits: Clones carrying above 20 RNA copies accounted for over 98% of effector molecules, under 1% in naive cells.

The CDR3 loop spans 16 amino acids. V lost 0 bases and J lost 0; bases outside the gene matches: 2. Germline values: CDR1 WNHNN, CDR2 SYGVQD (reference sequence). A remark on this clonotype: Antigen: not known.

Previously reported methods and listed TCR primers produced the bulk TCR libraries. TCRdb redid the calling of the PCR reads with MiXCR, one entry per CDR3 protein. Among approximately 550,000 distinct CDR3 sequences listed, 25% were seen once. In the sort, naive CD8 T cells were defined as CD8+CD4-CCR7+CD45RA+. The sample consisted of naive CD8+ T cells from blood, with Jurkat cell RNA spiked in. Subset reported: FACS-sorted CD8+CD4-CCR7+CD45RA+ naive T cells. The sequence was collected from a human donor in good health. Some libraries in this study had Jurkat cell RNA spiked in. The V gene is TRBV10-1, the J gene TRBJ2-7, with 10 bases lining up with TRBD2. CDR3 protein: CASSESASGGSYEQYF. In DNA, the CDR3 is TGCGCCAGCAGTGAGTCGGCTAGCGGGGGCTCCTACGAGCAGTACTTC.